This is a list of T cell receptor beta chains from one sample in a study of T cells in localized non-small cell lung cancer. Using immunoSEQ multiplex PCR, the repertoire was profiled, and TCRdb retains in-frame clones only, with some absent. The table lists about 16,000 clones, over 75% of them singletons. The sample here was peripheral blood, taken before any cancer treatment. The receptors come from a male donor aged 60 or over with stage I lung adenocarcinoma. The CDR3 runs from the conserved cysteine through the conserved F or W. Each record gives: V gene, J gene, CDR3 length, clone size, D gene, CDR3 DNA, CDR3 protein. The D gene is left open where the match is weak. Clone sizes are given selectively: once, few, many, or a class where the clone is expanded.

V gene: TRBV13
J gene: TRBJ2-7
CDR3 length: 12
clone size: NA
D gene: NA
CDR3 DNA: TGTGCCAGCAGCCGACCCTTTGACGAGCAGTACTTC
CDR3 protein: CASSRPFDEQYF

V gene: TRBV14
J gene: TRBJ2-5
CDR3 length: 16
clone size: NA
D gene: NA
CDR3 DNA: TGTGCCAGCAGCCACGGAAGCAGCCGCCTCCCTGAGACCCAGTACTTC
CDR3 protein: CASSHGSSRLPETQYF

V gene: TRBV6-1
J gene: TRBJ2-1
CDR3 length: 14
clone size: NA
D gene: TRBD2
CDR3 DNA: TGTGCCAGCAGTGAAAGACTAGCGTTAGATGAGCAGTTCTTC
CDR3 protein: CASSERLALDEQFF

V gene: TRBV7-2
J gene: TRBJ2-5
CDR3 length: 16
clone size: NA
D gene: TRBD2
CDR3 DNA: TGTGCCAGCAGCGTCGGACTAGCGGGGGGTCGGGAGACCCAGTACTTC
CDR3 protein: CASSVGLAGGRETQYF

V gene: TRBV18
J gene: TRBJ1-1
CDR3 length: 13
clone size: NA
D gene: NA
CDR3 DNA: TGTGCCAGCTCACCACTTGAGAACACTGAAGCTTTCTTT
CDR3 protein: CASSPLENTEAFF

V gene: TRBV19
J gene: TRBJ2-7
CDR3 length: 16
clone size: NA
D gene: TRBD2
CDR3 DNA: TGTGCCAGTAGTCCGGGGACTAGCGGGGATAACTACGAGCAGTACTTC
CDR3 protein: CASSPGTSGDNYEQYF

V gene: TRBV6-6
J gene: TRBJ2-7
CDR3 length: 11
clone size: NA
D gene: NA
CDR3 DNA: TGTGCCAGCACACAACTCTACGAGCAGTACTTC
CDR3 protein: CASTQLYEQYF

V gene: TRBV7-2
J gene: TRBJ2-3
CDR3 length: 14
clone size: once
D gene: TRBD1
CDR3 DNA: TGTGCCAGCAGCGCCGGACAGGTTTGGGATACGCAGTATTTT
CDR3 protein: CASSAGQVWDTQYF

V gene: TRBV9
J gene: TRBJ2-2
CDR3 length: 12
clone size: NA
D gene: NA
CDR3 DNA: TGTGCCAGCAGCGTAAACACCGGGGAGCTGTTTTTT
CDR3 protein: CASSVNTGELFF

V gene: TRBV7-9
J gene: TRBJ2-7
CDR3 length: 15
clone size: NA
D gene: TRBD1
CDR3 DNA: TGTGCCAGCAGCTTCTACATGGGACAGGCCTACGAGCAGTACTTC
CDR3 protein: CASSFYMGQAYEQYF